This TCR beta chain was recovered during a study of blood T cell repertoires in COVID-19. Looking at the study overall: PBMCs, B-cell-depleted T cells, or T cells were the source of the cDNA or gDNA that made up the material.

Source study methods: Amplified reference gene primers provided the basis for estimating nucleated cell counts. Repertoires were generated with immunoSEQ multiplex PCR, while TCRdb's copy carries only in-frame clones and drops some. D and trimming come from the DNA, and the V and J calls and clone size come from that table. The profile covers about 180,000 clones, with around four fifths appearing a single time and around 7.3% taken by the ten largest. The V segment lost 2 bases and the J segment 16 bases; nucleotides outside the gene matches: 23. The germline CDR1 and CDR2 sequences are KGHSH and LQKENI. The CDR3 contains 19 residues. Enrolled during active infection, Seattle patients were then followed longitudinally.

Sample: peripheral blood. The receptor comes from a woman in her 70s with COVID-19, enrolled during active disease. The chain employs TRBV18 and TRBJ2-1, with 13 bases identical to TRBD2. CDR3 bases: TGTGCCAGCTCACCAACTTCGATAGGAGGACTAGCGGGAGTAAATGGTGACTTCTTC. This sequence encodes CASSPTSIGGLAGVNGDFF. The full variable domain, with the rest looked up from reference TRBV18 and TRBJ2-1, is NAGVMQNPRHLVRRRGQEARLRCSPMKGHSHVYWYRQLPEEGLKFMVYLQKENIIDESGMPKERFSAEFPKEGPSILRIQQVVRGDSAAYFCASSPTSIGGLAGVNGDFFGPGTRLTVL.